The 5 T cell receptor beta chains below come from one sample, sequenced in a study of cytotoxic CD8 clonotypes in ibrutinib-treated CLL. Data came from immunoSEQ multiplex PCR; TCRdb stores just in-frame clones and leaves some out. The repertoire has 120,000 to 150,000 clones, around 93% of them found once; the top ten carry approximately 11%. Source: PBMCs, taken after 12 months of ibrutinib treatment. These receptors all come from a human donor with chronic lymphocytic leukemia.

The chain employs TRBV2 and TRBJ2-7, with TRBD1 identical over 11 bases. Germline V gene data show CDR1 as SNHLY and CDR2 as FYNNEI. The V and J ends lost 7 bases and 3 bases, in that order; junction bases with no gene match: 5. This CDR3 has 14 amino acids. CDR3 sequence reads: CASTGGTGGYEQYF. The CDR3 DNA sequence: TGTGCCAGCACCGGGGGGACAGGGGGCTACGAGCAGTACTTC.

J is TRBJ2-1 and V is TRBV7-9, with D unclear. Deletions cut 0 bases from V and 6 bases from J, with 0 bases between. CDR3 length equals 11 residues. The germline V gene has CDR1 SEHNR and CDR2 FQNEAQ (reference sequence). Written as DNA, the CDR3 is TGTGCCAGCAGCTTAGCCAATGAGCAGTTCTTC. Its protein is CASSLANEQFF.

V and J are TRBV9 and TRBJ2-7, with TRBD1 matching over 7 bases. This CDR3 region has 15 residues. Trimming at V came to 4 bases and at J to 9 bases, leaving 16 bases not matched to a gene. Per the germline V gene, CDR1 is SGDLS and CDR2 is YYNGEE. The DNA for the CDR3 is TGTGCCAGCAGCCGCAGCACCGGGACAGAGCCGTGGCAGTACTTC. Translation: CASSRSTGTEPWQYF.

This rearrangement joins TRBV6-5 to TRBJ1-1; D is possibly TRBD1 (5 bases). CDR1 is MNHEY and CDR2 is SVGAGI in the germline V gene. V lost 6 bases and J 6 bases, leaving 11 bases between the germline ends. The CDR3 has 12 amino acids. The CDR3 protein is CASRTRDSEAFF. DNA for the CDR3: TGTGCCAGCAGAACCAGGGATTCTGAAGCTTTCTTT.

This clone was picked up one time. CDR3 in DNA: TGTGCCAGCAGTGAATCAGCAGGGGGCCGTAACTATGGCTACACCTTC. Encoded protein: CASSESAGGRNYGYTF. The V call is TRBV25-1, the J call TRBJ1-2; 8 bases map to TRBD1. CDR1 and CDR2 from the germline V gene are MGHDK and SYGVNS. The CDR3 covers 16 residues. Trimming removed 1 base from V and 1 base from J; junction bases left unmatched: 5.